This T cell receptor (beta chain) emerged from a study of T cell responses to AZD1222 COVID-19 vaccine. CDR1 and CDR2 (germline): SGHRS, YFSETQ. V was trimmed by 0 bases and J by 3 bases, leaving 18 bases between them. The CDR3 has 17 residues. Repertoires were generated with immunoSEQ multiplex PCR, while TCRdb's copy carries only in-frame clones and drops some. Among under 200,000 clones listed, approximately 90% were seen once. General study results and limits: In the spike-specific TCR repertoire, nearly half reportedly target unmutated variant regions. The sample set comprised mostly white British donors with more females, and clonal diversity was possibly underestimated.

Concerning this clone itself: The target antigen is unknown.

The sequencing used peripheral blood, collected 28 days after the second dose of the MenACWY control vaccine. The chain recombines TRBV5-1 with TRBJ1-1; D gene uncertain. This receptor was taken from an adult who received the MenACWY meningococcal vaccine as a control. CDR3 DNA sequence: TGCGCCAGCAGCTTGGGAGGCAGCCACTTGATGGACACTGAAGCTTTCTTT. This codes for CASSLGGSHLMDTEAFF.